The present T cell receptor beta chain was sequenced within a study of blood T cell repertoires in COVID-19. Only in-frame clones appear in the TCRdb table, and some are missing; sequencing was by immunoSEQ multiplex PCR. The sample records a few hundred thousand clones, under 90% being singletons. V dropped 6 bases and J dropped 4 bases, with 12 bases sitting between them. CDR1 is MNHEY, CDR2 SMNVEV, per germline (reference sequence). The CDR3 is made up of 14 amino acids. Sequences were obtained from peripheral blood. The chain joins TRBV27 to TRBJ2-2; D is possibly TRBD2 (6 bases). The sequence derives from a woman in her thirties or forties who had recovered from COVID-19. As DNA, the CDR3 is TGTGCCAGCAGCCCTAGCGTGTTCACCGGGGAGCTGTTTTTT. Translating it yields CASSPSVFTGELFF.